These 30 T cell receptor beta chains share one sample of origin, sequenced in a study of response to subunit inactivated influenza vaccine. TCRdb re-analysed the RT-PCR reads in MiXCR, keeping a single row per CDR3 protein. The sample lists some 500,000 distinct CDR3 sequences, 16% seen once, with less than 4% in the top ten. This sample comprised CD4+ T cells sorted from PBMCs, obtained less than 30 months after vaccination. The receptors stem from a man between 50 and 75 years old who received an inactivated influenza vaccine.

In this sample, this clonotype turned up a few times. The chain recombines TRBV12-3 or TRBV12-4 with TRBJ2-2; D is ambiguous. The ends were cut back, 2 bases at V and 5 bases at J, with 6 bases in the middle. The CDR3 has 13 residues. CDR3 in DNA: TGTGCCAGCAGTTTACCTCCTACCGGGGAGCTGTTTTTT. Translated: CASSLPPTGELFF.

CDR3 DNA: TGTGCCAGCAGTTCCCAGGGCCGTTTTGGGTATGGCTACACCTTC. The encoded protein is CASSSQGRFGYGYTF. The chain combines TRBV27 with TRBJ1-2, with D possibly matching TRBD1 (5 bases). The CDR3 has 15 residues. The ends were cut back, 4 bases at V and 5 bases at J, with 17 bases in the middle. Germline V gene data show CDR1 as MNHEY and CDR2 as SMNVEV (reference sequence).

V gene TRBV20-1 combines with J gene TRBJ2-6; TRBD1 matches 12 bases. The germline V gene has CDR1 DFQATT and CDR2 SNEGSKA (reference sequence). The length of the CDR3 is 17 residues. Trimming took 3 bases from V and 4 from J; bases not matched to a gene: 7. This CDR3 is CSARKGQGARGANVLTF. The CDR3, as DNA: TGCAGTGCTAGGAAGGGACAGGGGGCGAGAGGGGCCAACGTCCTGACTTTC.

This chain links TRBV4-3 with TRBJ2-7; D is tentatively TRBD1 or TRBD2 (7 bases each). Between the trimmed V and J ends, which lost 3 bases and 3 bases, there was a span of 21 bases. Germline values: CDR1 LGHNA, CDR2 YSLEER. The CDR3 has 17 residues. The DNA for the CDR3 is TGCGCCAGCAGCCAGGAATCTTACAGGGGAGGGGACTACGAGCAGTACTTC. Its protein is CASSQESYRGGDYEQYF.

This clonotype was detected a few times. The rearrangement joins TRBV3-1 to TRBJ2-5; D tentatively fits TRBD1 or TRBD2 (5 bases each). V lost 3 bases, J lost 4 bases, and 9 bases lay in between. The length of the CDR3 is 13 residues. The germline V gene encodes CDR1 LGHDT and CDR2 YNNKEL (reference sequence). The CDR3: CASSHGTGETQYF. The CDR3 DNA is TGTGCCAGCAGCCACGGGACCGGAGAGACCCAGTACTTC.

The chain combines TRBV9 with TRBJ2-3; 8 bases line up with TRBD1. Losses at the gene ends were 2 bases for V and 14 bases for J; bases not matched to a gene: 7. The CDR3 consists of 12 residues. Germline V lookup: CDR1 SGDLS, CDR2 YYNGEE. The CDR3 loop reads CASSVSGGARYF. CDR3 nucleotides: TGTGCCAGCAGCGTTTCAGGGGGCGCACGGTATTTT.

V gene TRBV21-1 combines with J gene TRBJ1-2; the table's D call, TRBD1, has no DNA check behind it. TRBV21-1 is listed as a pseudogene. The CDR3 is 14 residues long. CDR3 amino acids: CAGSRCVDNYGYTF. Here the CDR3 DNA reads TGTGCCGGATCCCGGTGTGTCGATAACTATGGCTACACCTTC.

The V and J genes are TRBV5-4 and TRBJ2-3, with TRBD2 matching over 9 bases. Germline V lookup: CDR1 SGHNT, CDR2 YYREEE (reference sequence). The junction had 4 bases not matched to a gene; V was cut back by 4 bases and J by 4 bases. The CDR3 extends over 14 amino acids. The chain's CDR3 is CASSNRGRADTQYF. CDR3 nucleotides: TGTGCCAGCAGCAATCGCGGGAGGGCAGATACGCAGTATTTT.

This clonotype showed up just a few times. CDR3 sequence (DNA): TGTGCCAGCAGCATCGGGACTAGCCACGAGCAGTACTTC. Protein: CASSIGTSHEQYF. The gene calls are TRBV3-1 and TRBJ2-7, with TRBD2 identical over 9 bases. Germline V CDR1 and CDR2: LGHDT, YNNKEL (reference sequence). CDR3 length: 13 amino acids. V trimming: 5 bases; J trimming: 5 bases; junction bases outside the gene matches: 4.

The chain is built from TRBV7-2 and TRBJ1-1, with a possible D match to TRBD1 (5 bases). The CDR3 loop spans 13 amino acids. V was pared by 4 bases and J by 7 bases, with 13 bases between. Germline V gene sequence: CDR1 SGHTA, CDR2 FQGNSA. The CDR3 here is CASSSRGRREAFF. In nucleotides, the CDR3 is TGTGCCAGCAGCTCAAGGGGCCGTCGTGAAGCTTTCTTT.

The chain couples TRBV30 to TRBJ1-2, with 10 nucleotides matching TRBD1. Trimming took 2 bases from V and 6 from J; bases not matched to a gene: 6. This CDR3 comprises 14 residues. Germline CDR1 GTSNPN, CDR2 SVGIG (reference sequence). The CDR3, as DNA: TGTGCCTGGAGTTTAGGGACAGGGGATCATGGCTACACCTTC. Translated: CAWSLGTGDHGYTF.

This clonotype was counted many times. The chain employs TRBV5-1 and TRBJ1-5, with 10 bases aligning to TRBD1. Germline V gene lookup returns CDR1 SGHRS and CDR2 YFSETQ. The CDR3 totals 16 residues. V was pared by 4 bases and J by 0 bases, with 4 bases of the junction left unmatched. The CDR3 DNA reads as TGCGCCAGCAGCCAAGGGACAGGGGATAGCAATCAGCCCCAGCATTTT. As protein: CASSQGTGDSNQPQHF.

This rearrangement joins TRBV20-1 to TRBJ2-3; 10 bases line up with TRBD2. Germline CDR1 and CDR2: DFQATT and SNEGSKA (reference sequence). There are 15 residues in the CDR3. V shed 6 bases and J 4 bases; nucleotides not matched to a gene: 10. CDR3: CSATGLAGVADTQYF. In DNA, the CDR3 is TGCAGTGCCACCGGCCTAGCGGGAGTTGCAGATACGCAGTATTTT.

This clonotype has only a few counts. The chain combines TRBV29-1 with TRBJ2-3; a possible D gene is TRBD2 (6 bases). CDR3 length: 14 amino acids. Germline CDR1 and CDR2: SQVTM and ANQGSEA. The V end was cut by 5 bases, the J end by 8 bases, with 20 bases between. The CDR3 reads CSVHPGDTAGTQYF. In nucleotides, the CDR3 is TGCAGCGTTCATCCGGGAGACACGGCCGGTACGCAGTATTTT.

The rearrangement links TRBV18 to TRBJ2-5; D is ambiguous. Trimming stripped 2 bases from V and 6 bases from J, with 4 bases between. The V gene's germline CDR1 is KGHSH and CDR2 LQKENI. The CDR3 has 11 residues. The CDR3 loop reads CASSPGKTQYF. The CDR3 region has the DNA TGTGCCAGCTCACCAGGAAAGACCCAGTACTTC.

The gene calls are TRBV20-1 and TRBJ2-7; 7 bases align to TRBD1. Germline assignment: CDR1 DFQATT and CDR2 SNEGSKA (reference sequence). Germline trimming cut 6 bases from V and 2 bases from J; bases unmatched to any gene: 7. The CDR3 contains 13 residues. This chain's CDR3 is CSATSDRAYEQYF. CDR3 coding DNA: TGCAGTGCCACATCTGACAGGGCCTACGAGCAGTACTTC.

This clonotype was observed a few times. The J gene is TRBJ1-1, the V gene TRBV5-1; D unclear. The V and J ends lost 6 bases and 7 bases respectively, with 16 bases between them. The CDR3 spans 13 residues. Germline V gene lookup returns CDR1 SGHRS and CDR2 YFSETQ. The CDR3 protein is CASMKRDKSEAFF. CDR3 nucleotides: TGCGCCAGCATGAAAAGAGACAAGAGTGAAGCTTTCTTT.

The chain links TRBV4-3 to TRBJ2-3; 7 positions agree with TRBD2. Germline lookup yields CDR1 LGHNA and CDR2 YSLEER. This CDR3 region has 15 residues. V dropped 1 base and J dropped 3; count of bases not matched to a gene: 4. The DNA of the CDR3 is TGCGCCAGCAGCCAAGGAGGGCGGGAGACAGATACGCAGTATTTT. As protein: CASSQGGRETDTQYF.

This rearrangement joins TRBV12-3 or TRBV12-4 to TRBJ1-4; D is ambiguous. V dropped 2 bases and J dropped 8 bases, with 12 bases sitting between them. The CDR3 has 14 amino acids. CDR3 DNA: TGTGCCAGCAGTTTATATCCTTGGGCCGAAAAACTGTTTTTT. This encodes CASSLYPWAEKLFF.

This clonotype turned up a few times. This sequence joins TRBV5-5 and TRBJ2-2; D remains ambiguous. This CDR3 has 14 residues. The V gene lost 2 bases and the J gene lost 5 bases, with 10 bases spanning the gap. Germline V gene sequence: CDR1 SGHKS, CDR2 YYEKEE (reference sequence). The CDR3 DNA sequence: TGTGCCAGCAGCTTTGTGATGGGTACCGGGGAGCTGTTTTTT. The encoded protein is CASSFVMGTGELFF.

This clonotype has at least ten counts. The chain uses TRBV5-1 and TRBJ2-1, with a possible D match to TRBD1 (6 bases). V gave up 4 bases and J gave up 2 bases, with 10 bases separating them. The CDR3 totals 14 residues. Germline loops: CDR1 SGHRS, CDR2 YFSETQ. As DNA, the CDR3 is TGCGCCAGCAGCCTGAGGACAGCCTACAATGAGCAGTTCTTC. It encodes CASSLRTAYNEQFF.

This clonotype has more than one count but fewer than ten. The chain couples TRBV7-2 to TRBJ1-6; D is ambiguous. V lost 1 base to trimming and J lost 8 bases, with 12 bases between them. Germline CDR1 and CDR2: SGHTA and FQGNSA. The CDR3 is 15 amino acids. The CDR3 DNA reads TGTGCCAGCAGCTTAGGGCCCAGCGCGTATTCACCCCTCCACTTT. This translates into CASSLGPSAYSPLHF.

This clonotype was detected a few times. The chain employs TRBV20-1 and TRBJ2-5; 7 bases fit TRBD1. V shed 6 bases, J shed 1 base, and the junction held 5 bases outside the gene matches. Germline V gene data show CDR1 as DFQATT and CDR2 as SNEGSKA (reference sequence). The CDR3 has 13 residues. The CDR3 DNA is TGCAGTGCACCTAGACAGGGCCAAGAGACCCAGTACTTC. This sequence encodes CSAPRQGQETQYF.

This clonotype was detected only a few times. The chain recombines TRBV12-3 or TRBV12-4 with TRBJ2-3, with 11 bases aligning to TRBD2. The V segment lost 6 bases and the J segment 2 bases; nucleotides outside the gene matches: 7. This CDR3 is built from 16 residues. This CDR3 is CASSLGLAGLTDTQYF. CDR3 coding DNA: TGTGCCAGCAGCCTAGGACTAGCGGGCCTCACAGATACGCAGTATTTT.

The V call is TRBV4-2, the J call TRBJ2-2; 13 bases match TRBD2. Germline CDR1 LGHNA, CDR2 YNFKEQ. With V trimmed by 3 bases and J by 5 bases, 9 bases remained unmatched. The CDR3 consists of 18 residues. DNA for the CDR3: TGTGCCAGCAGCCAGGACTCAACTAGCGGGGGGGTAACCGGGGAGCTGTTTTTT. This codes for CASSQDSTSGGVTGELFF.

In its sample, this clonotype was seen a few times. V usage is TRBV25-1 and J usage is TRBJ2-3, with TRBD2 matching 10 bases. The CDR3 spans 15 residues. Trimming removed 8 bases from V and 4 bases from J; junction bases left unmatched: 9. Germline-derived CDR1 and CDR2 are MGHDK and SYGVNS. As DNA, the CDR3 is TGTGCCAGCGGCAGCACTAGCGGGATTTCAGATACGCAGTATTTT. Protein: CASGSTSGISDTQYF.

This clonotype was observed a handful of times. The chain joins TRBV12-3 or TRBV12-4 to TRBJ1-1; perhaps TRBD1 as D (6 bases). Trimming stripped 6 bases from V and 3 bases from J, with 17 bases between. CDR3 length equals 15 residues. CDR3 sequence: CASRPTGSYYTEAFF. The CDR3 DNA reads as TGTGCCAGCAGACCTACAGGGAGTTATTACACTGAAGCTTTCTTT.

The genes are TRBV3-1 and TRBJ2-2; 7 bases match TRBD1. J gave up 7 bases and V 6 bases, and 8 bases lay outside the gene matches. CDR3 length: 14 amino acids. The germline V gene has CDR1 LGHDT and CDR2 YNNKEL (reference sequence). The DNA of the CDR3 is TGTGCCAGCAGTCCGACAGGGTCGGTCGGGGAGCTGTTTTTT. Translating gives CASSPTGSVGELFF.

A few counts support this clonotype. The chain combines TRBV5-6 with TRBJ1-1; 9 positions agree with TRBD1. With V trimmed by 2 bases and J by 3 bases, 2 bases remained unmatched. Germline V lookup: CDR1 SGHDT, CDR2 YYEEEE. The length of the CDR3 is 14 residues. The DNA of the CDR3 is TGTGCCAGCAGCTTTAACAGGGGGCACACTGAAGCTTTCTTT. Residues: CASSFNRGHTEAFF.

Only a few counts were recorded for this clonotype. The rearrangement uses TRBV4-1 and TRBJ1-2; 11 bases are a match to TRBD1. Per germline, CDR1 MGHRA and CDR2 YSYEKL. The CDR3 length is 18 residues. V trimming: 3 bases; J trimming: 4 bases; junction bases outside the gene matches: 13. The CDR3 DNA reads TGCGCCAGCAGCCACCGGGACAGGGGGATCGTCAGCGCCTATGGCTACACCTTC. This translates into CASSHRDRGIVSAYGYTF.